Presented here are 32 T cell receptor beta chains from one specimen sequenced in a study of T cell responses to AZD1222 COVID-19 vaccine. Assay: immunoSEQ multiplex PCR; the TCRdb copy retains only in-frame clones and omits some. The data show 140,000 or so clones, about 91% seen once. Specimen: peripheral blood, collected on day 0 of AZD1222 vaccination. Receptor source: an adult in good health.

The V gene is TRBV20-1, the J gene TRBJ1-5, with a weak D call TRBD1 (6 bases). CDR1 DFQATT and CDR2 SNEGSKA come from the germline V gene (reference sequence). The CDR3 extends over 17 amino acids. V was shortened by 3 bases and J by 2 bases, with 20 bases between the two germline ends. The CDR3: CSASRSPAGTRNQPQHF. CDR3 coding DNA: TGCAGTGCTAGTAGGTCCCCGGCAGGGACACGCAATCAGCCCCAGCATTTT.

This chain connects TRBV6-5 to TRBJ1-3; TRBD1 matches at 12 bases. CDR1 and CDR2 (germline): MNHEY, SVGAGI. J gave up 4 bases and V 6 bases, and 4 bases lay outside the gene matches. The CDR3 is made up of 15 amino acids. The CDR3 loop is CASRGQGAGGNTIYF. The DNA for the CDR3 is TGTGCCAGCAGGGGACAGGGGGCGGGAGGAAACACCATATATTTT.

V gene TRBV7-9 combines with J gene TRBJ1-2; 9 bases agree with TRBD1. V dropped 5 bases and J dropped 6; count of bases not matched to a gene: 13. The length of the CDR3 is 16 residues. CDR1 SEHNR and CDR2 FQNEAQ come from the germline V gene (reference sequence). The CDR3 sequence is CASSLGAGQGGHGYTF. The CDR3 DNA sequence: TGTGCCAGCAGCCTAGGAGCGGGACAGGGAGGGCATGGCTACACCTTC.

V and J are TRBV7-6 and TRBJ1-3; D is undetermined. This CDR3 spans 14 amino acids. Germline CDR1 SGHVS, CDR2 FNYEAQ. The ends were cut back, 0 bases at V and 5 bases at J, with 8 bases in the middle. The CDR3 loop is CASSLAEGRNTIYF. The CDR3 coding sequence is TGTGCCAGCAGCTTAGCGGAAGGCAGAAACACCATATATTTT.

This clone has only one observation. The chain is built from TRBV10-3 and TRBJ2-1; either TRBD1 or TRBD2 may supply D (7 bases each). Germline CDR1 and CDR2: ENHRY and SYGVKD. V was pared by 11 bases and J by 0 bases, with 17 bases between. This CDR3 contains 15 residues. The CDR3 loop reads CAVGRGGASYNEQFF. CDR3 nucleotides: TGTGCCGTTGGCAGGGGGGGTGCCTCCTACAATGAGCAGTTCTTC.

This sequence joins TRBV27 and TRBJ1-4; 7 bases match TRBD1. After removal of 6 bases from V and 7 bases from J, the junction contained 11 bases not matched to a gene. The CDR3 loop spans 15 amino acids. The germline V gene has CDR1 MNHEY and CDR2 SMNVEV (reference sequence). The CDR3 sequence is CASSLSDRVREKLFF. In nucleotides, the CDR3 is TGTGCCAGCAGCCTGTCCGACAGGGTTCGTGAAAAACTGTTTTTT.

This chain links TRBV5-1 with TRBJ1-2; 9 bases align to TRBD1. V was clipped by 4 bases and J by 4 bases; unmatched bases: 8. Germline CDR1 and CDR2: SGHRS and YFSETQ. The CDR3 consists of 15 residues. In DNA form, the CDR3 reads TGCGCCAGCAGCGCGGGACAGGGTGTTACCTATGGCTACACCTTC. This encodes CASSAGQGVTYGYTF.

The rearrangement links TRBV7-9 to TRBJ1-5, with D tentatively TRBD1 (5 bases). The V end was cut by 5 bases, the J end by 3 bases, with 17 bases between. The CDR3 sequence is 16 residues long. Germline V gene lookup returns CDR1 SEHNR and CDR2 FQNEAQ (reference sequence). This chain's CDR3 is CASSPQEPGVNQPQHF. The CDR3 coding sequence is TGTGCCAGCAGCCCGCAGGAACCGGGGGTCAATCAGCCCCAGCATTTT. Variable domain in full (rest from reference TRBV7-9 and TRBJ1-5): DTGVSQNPRHKITKRGQNVTFRCDPISEHNRLYWYRQTLGQGPEFLTYFQNEAQLEKSRLLSDRFSAERPKGSFSTLEIQRTEQGDSAMYLCASSPQEPGVNQPQHFGDGTRLSIL.

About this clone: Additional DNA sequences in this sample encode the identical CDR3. The CDR3 DNA follows: TGCGCCAGCAGCTCCAACCGTTGGGGATTCCCCTACGAGCAGTACTTC. Translation: CASSSNRWGFPYEQYF. This rearrangement joins TRBV5-1 to TRBJ2-7; no definite D call. Per the germline V gene, CDR1 is SGHRS and CDR2 is YFSETQ. The CDR3 sequence is 16 residues long. Trimming shortened V by 3 bases and J by 2 bases, and 18 bases separated the two germline ends.

The CDR3 sequence: CAARSPDTQYF. In DNA, the CDR3 is TGTGCCGCCAGAAGCCCGGATACGCAGTATTTT. The chain joins TRBV6-5 to TRBJ2-3; D unresolved. Germline assignment: CDR1 MNHEY and CDR2 SVGAGI. The CDR3 runs 11 residues. The V and J ends lost 11 bases and 6 bases respectively, with 12 bases between them.

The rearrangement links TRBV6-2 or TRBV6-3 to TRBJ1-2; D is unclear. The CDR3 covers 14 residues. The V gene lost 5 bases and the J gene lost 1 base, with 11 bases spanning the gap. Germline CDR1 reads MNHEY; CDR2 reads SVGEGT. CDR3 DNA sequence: TGTGCCAGCAGTGCCCCACAGCTTAACTATGGCTACACCTTC. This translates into CASSAPQLNYGYTF.

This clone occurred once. The CDR3 DNA reads TGTGCCATCAGTACCCTGACAGGCAAGGATGGCTACACCTTC. Its protein is CAISTLTGKDGYTF. The J gene is TRBJ1-2, the V gene TRBV10-3, with D possibly being TRBD1 (6 bases). The ends were cut back, 5 bases at V and 6 bases at J, with 16 bases in the middle. CDR1 ENHRY and CDR2 SYGVKD come from the germline V gene. This CDR3 has 14 amino acids.

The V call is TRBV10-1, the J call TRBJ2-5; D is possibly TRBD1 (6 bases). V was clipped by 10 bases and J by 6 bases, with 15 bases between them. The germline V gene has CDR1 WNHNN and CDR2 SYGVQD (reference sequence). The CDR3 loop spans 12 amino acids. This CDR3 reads CATQGSGKTQYF. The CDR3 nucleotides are TGCGCCACTCAGGGGTCGGGGAAGACCCAGTACTTC.

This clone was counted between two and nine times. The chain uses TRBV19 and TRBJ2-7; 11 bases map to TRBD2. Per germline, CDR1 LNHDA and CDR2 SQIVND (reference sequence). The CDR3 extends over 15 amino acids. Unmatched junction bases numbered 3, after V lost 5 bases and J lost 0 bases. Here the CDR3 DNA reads TGTGCCAGTAGTGTGCTAGCGGGGGGCTCCTACGAGCAGTACTTC. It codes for CASSVLAGGSYEQYF.

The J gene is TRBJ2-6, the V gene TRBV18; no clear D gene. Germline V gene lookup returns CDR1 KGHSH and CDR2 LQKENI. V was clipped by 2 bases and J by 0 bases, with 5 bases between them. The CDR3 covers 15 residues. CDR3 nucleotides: TGTGCCAGCTCACCAATAGTCTCTGGGGCCAACGTCCTGACTTTC. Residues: CASSPIVSGANVLTF.

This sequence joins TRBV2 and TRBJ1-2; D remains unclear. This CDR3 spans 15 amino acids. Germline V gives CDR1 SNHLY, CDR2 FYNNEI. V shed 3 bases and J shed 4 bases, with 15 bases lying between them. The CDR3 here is CASSEVGSGGYGYTF. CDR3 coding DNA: TGTGCCAGCAGTGAGGTTGGGTCGGGTGGCTATGGCTACACCTTC.

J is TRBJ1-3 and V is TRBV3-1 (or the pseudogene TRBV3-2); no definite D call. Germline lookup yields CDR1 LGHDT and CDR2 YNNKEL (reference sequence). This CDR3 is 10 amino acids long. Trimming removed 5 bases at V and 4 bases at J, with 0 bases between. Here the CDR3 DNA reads TGTGCCAGCAGCGGAAACACCATATATTTT. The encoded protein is CASSGNTIYF.

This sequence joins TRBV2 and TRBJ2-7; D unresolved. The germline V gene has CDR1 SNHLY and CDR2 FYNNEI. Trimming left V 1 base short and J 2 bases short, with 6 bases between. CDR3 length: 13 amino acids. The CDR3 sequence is CASSEGGPYEQYF. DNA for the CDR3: TGTGCCAGCAGTGAAGGGGGTCCCTACGAGCAGTACTTC.

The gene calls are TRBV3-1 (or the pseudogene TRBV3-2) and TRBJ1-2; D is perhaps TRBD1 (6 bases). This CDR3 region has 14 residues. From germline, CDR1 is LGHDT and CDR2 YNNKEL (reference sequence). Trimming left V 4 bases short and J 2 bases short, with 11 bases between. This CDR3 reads CASSLKGTNYGYTF. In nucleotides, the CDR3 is TGTGCCAGCAGCCTGAAGGGGACAAACTATGGCTACACCTTC.

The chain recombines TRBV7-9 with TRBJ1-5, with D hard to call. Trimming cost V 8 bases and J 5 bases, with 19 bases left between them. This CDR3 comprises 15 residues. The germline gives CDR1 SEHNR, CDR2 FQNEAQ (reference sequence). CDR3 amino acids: CASSLPGRDDQPQHF. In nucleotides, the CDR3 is TGTGCCAGCTCCCTCCCCGGAAGGGATGATCAGCCCCAGCATTTT.

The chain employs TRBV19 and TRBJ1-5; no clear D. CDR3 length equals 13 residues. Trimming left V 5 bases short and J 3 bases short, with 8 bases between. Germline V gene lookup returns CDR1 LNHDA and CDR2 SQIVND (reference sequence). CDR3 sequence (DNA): TGTGCCAGTAGTGGCAGACTCAATCAGCCCCAGCATTTT. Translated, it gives CASSGRLNQPQHF.

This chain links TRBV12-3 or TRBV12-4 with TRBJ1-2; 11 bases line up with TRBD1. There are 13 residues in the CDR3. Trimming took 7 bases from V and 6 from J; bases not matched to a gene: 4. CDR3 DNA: TGTGCCAGCATCATGGGACAGGGGGATGGCTACACCTTC. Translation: CASIMGQGDGYTF.

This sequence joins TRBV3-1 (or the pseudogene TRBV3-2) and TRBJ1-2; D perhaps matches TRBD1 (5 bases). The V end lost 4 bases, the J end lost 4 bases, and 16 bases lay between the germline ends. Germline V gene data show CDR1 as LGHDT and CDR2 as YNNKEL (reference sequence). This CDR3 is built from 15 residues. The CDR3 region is CASSRRGRQIYGYTF. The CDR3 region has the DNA TGTGCCAGCAGCCGAAGAGGGAGACAGATCTATGGCTACACCTTC.

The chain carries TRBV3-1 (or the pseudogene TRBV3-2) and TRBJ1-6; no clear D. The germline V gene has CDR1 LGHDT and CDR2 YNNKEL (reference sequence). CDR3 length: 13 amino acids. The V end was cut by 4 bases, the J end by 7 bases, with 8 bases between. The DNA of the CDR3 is TGTGCCAGCAGCCCACAGAGGAATTCACCCCTCCACTTT. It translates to CASSPQRNSPLHF.

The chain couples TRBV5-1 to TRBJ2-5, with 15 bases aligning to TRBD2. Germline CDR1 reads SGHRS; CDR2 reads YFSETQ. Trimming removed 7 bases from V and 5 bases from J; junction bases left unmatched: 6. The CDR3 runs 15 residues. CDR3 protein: CASGPGTSGGETQYF. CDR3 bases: TGCGCCAGCGGACCCGGGACTAGCGGGGGGGAGACCCAGTACTTC.

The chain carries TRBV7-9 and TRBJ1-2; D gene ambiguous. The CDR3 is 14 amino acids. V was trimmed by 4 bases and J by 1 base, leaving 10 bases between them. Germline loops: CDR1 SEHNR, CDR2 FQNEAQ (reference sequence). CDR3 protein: CASSSSGVNYGYTF. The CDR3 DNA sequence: TGTGCCAGCAGCTCCTCTGGGGTTAACTATGGCTACACCTTC.

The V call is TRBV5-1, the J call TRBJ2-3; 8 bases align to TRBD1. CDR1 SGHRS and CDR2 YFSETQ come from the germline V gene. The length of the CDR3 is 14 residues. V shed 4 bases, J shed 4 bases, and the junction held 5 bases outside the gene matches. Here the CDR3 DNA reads TGCGCCAGCAGCATTGGACAGGGCGCAGATACGCAGTATTTT. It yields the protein CASSIGQGADTQYF.

The DNA for the CDR3 is TGCGCCAGCAGCTGGTCCGGGACTAGCGGTGAGCAGTACTTC. As protein: CASSWSGTSGEQYF. The V and J genes are TRBV5-1 and TRBJ2-7, with 11 bases that match TRBD2. CDR3 length equals 14 residues. Germline trimming cut 3 bases from V and 7 bases from J; bases unmatched to any gene: 6. Germline V gene data show CDR1 as SGHRS and CDR2 as YFSETQ.

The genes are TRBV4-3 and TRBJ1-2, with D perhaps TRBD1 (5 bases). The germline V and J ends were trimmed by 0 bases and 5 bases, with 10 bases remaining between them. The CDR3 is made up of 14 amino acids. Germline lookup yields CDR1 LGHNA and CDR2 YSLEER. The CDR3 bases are TGCGCCAGCAGCCAAGAAAGGGAGGGGTATGGCTACACCTTC. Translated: CASSQEREGYGYTF.

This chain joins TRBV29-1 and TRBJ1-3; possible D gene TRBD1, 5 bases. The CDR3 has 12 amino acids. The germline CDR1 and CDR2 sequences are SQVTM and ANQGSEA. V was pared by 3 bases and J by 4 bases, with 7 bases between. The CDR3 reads CSVDGGGNTIYF. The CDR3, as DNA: TGCAGCGTTGACGGGGGGGGAAACACCATATATTTT.

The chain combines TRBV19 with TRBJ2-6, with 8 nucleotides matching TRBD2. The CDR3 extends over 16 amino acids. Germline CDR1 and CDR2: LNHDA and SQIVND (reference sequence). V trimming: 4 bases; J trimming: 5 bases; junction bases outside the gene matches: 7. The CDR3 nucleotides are TGTGCCAGTAGTAGCGGGGGGCGAATCTGGGCCAACGTCCTGACTTTC. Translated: CASSSGGRIWANVLTF.

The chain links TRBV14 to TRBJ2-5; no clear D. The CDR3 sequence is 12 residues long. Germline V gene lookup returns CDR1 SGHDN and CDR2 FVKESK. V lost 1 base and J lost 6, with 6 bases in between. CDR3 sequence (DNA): TGTGCCAGCAGCCAAGGGTTGCAGACCCAGTACTTC. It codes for CASSQGLQTQYF.